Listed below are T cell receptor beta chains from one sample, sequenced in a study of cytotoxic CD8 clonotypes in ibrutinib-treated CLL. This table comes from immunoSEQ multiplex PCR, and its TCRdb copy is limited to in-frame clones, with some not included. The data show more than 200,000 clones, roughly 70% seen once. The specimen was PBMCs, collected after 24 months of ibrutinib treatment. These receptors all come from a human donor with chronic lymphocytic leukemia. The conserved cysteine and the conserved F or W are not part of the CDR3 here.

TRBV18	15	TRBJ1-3	ASSPPGQAGSGNTIY
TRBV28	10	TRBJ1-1	ASSFLVGRAF
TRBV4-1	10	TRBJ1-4	ASSQEGRKLF
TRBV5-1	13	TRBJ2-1	ASSLRQGPYNEQF
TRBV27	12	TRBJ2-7	ASSGASGFYEQY
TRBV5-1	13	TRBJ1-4	ASSSAGATNEKLF
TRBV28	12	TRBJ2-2	ASRGRRDTGELF
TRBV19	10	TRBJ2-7	ASSSWGTEQY
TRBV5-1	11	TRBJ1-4	ASSLAVNEKLF
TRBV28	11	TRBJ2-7	ASSLSSAYEQY
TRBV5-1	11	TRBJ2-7	ASKLDSPGEQY
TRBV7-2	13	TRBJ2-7	ASSLMDSGWYEQY
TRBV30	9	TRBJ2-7	AWSVAYEQY
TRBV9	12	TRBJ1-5	ASSPRQGRQPQH
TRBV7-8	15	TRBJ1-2	ASSLGRSLLAYSGYT
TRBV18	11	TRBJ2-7	ASSARDADEQY
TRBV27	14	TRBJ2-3	ASSLTGTPSTDTQY
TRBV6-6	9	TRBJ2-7	ASTGVGEQY
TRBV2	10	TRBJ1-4	ASSLSPEKLF
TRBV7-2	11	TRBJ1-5	ASSLASDQPQH
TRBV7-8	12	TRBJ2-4	ASSLRGPTDIQY
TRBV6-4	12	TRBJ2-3	ASSPGRSTDTQY
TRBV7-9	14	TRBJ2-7	ASSLVGGTSGVKQY
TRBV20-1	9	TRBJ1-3	SAGGGNTIY
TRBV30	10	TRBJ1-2	AWDEQGHGYT
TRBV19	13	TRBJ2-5	ASSIGSLTAETQY
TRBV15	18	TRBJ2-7	ATSRGSAGQGARVSFEQY
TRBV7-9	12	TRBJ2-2	ASSPAGNTGELF
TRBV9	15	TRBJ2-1	ASSVFGIAATYNEQF
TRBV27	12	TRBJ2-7	ASSSAAPGYEQY
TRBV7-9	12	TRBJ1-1	ASSLAEQGGEAF
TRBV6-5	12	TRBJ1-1	ASSYWGENTEAF
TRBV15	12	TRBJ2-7	AIRSGPSSYEQY
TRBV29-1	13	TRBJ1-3	SVVGTVDSGNTIY
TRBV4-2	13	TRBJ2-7	ASSQEASGSYEQY
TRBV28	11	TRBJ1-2	ASRIGGAYGYT
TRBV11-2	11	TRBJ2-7	ASSSAQVYEQY
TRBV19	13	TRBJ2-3	ASSTPGQGGDTQY
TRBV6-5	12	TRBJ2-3	ASSRDRVQDTQY
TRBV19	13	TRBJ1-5	ASSGGGPGYQPQH
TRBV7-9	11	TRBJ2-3	ASRPDRADTQY
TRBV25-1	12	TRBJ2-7	ASSEFRTGDEQY
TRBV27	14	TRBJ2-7	ASSLHRTEFFYEQY
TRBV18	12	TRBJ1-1	ASSPNPGNTEAF
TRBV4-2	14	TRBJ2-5	ASSQGRGLAEETQY
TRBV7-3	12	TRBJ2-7	ASGPGQDPYEQY
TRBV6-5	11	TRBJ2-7	ASSHSGIYEQY
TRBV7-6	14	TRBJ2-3	ASSARWGSRTDTQY
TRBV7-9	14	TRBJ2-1	ASSLPSSGSLDEQF
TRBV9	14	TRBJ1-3	ASSVSPFRSGNTIY
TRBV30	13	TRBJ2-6	AWARDSSGANVLT
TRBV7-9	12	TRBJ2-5	ASTITSGQETQY
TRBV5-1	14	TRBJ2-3	ASSPLWTASTDTQY
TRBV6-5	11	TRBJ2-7	ASSYGGLSEQY
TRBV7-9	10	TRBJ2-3	ASSPSTDTQY
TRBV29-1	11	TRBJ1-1	SVDFNYGTEAF
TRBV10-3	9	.	AISENHEQY
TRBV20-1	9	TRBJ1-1	SALKNTEAF
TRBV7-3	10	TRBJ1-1	ASGEGNTEAF